The source of this TCR beta chain is a study of T cell responses to AZD1222 COVID-19 vaccine. CDR1 LGHNA and CDR2 YNFKEQ come from the germline V gene. The V gene lost 3 bases and the J gene lost 1 base, with 6 bases spanning the gap. CDR3 length equals 13 residues. The method was immunoSEQ multiplex PCR; TCRdb's version includes in-frame clones alone and lacks a portion of them. This sample has around 130,000 clones, with 85% to 90% found just once. Pooling of second doses given at about 4 or about 12 weeks was done. Material: peripheral blood, obtained 28 days after the second AZD1222 dose. The chain uses TRBV4-2 and TRBJ1-1; weak D call: TRBD1 (5 bases). This receptor was obtained from an adult who received the AZD1222 COVID-19 vaccine. The CDR3 region is CASSQGTNTEAFF. CDR3 nucleotides: TGTGCCAGCAGCCAGGGGACGAACACTGAAGCTTTCTTT.